This T cell receptor (beta chain) was sequenced for a study of preoperative IRX-2 immunotherapy in early breast cancer. Documented treatment: preoperative locoregional IRX-2 cytokine immunotherapy. Preoperative locoregional IRX-2 cytokine immunotherapy was tested in the phase Ib source study. The CDR3 covers 16 residues. CDR1 is SGHVS, CDR2 FQNEAQ, per germline. Between the trimmed V and J ends, which lost 7 bases and 7 bases, there was a span of 25 bases. Data came from immunoSEQ multiplex PCR; TCRdb stores just in-frame clones and leaves some out. The sample has about 98,000 clones, more than 80% seen once.

The rearrangement joins TRBV7-8 to TRBJ1-2; perhaps TRBD1 as D (5 bases). Sequencing used tumor tissue, obtained after IRX-2 immunotherapy. The origin of this receptor is a human donor with breast cancer. CDR3 amino acids: CASIPWATRRTGGYTF. In nucleotides, the CDR3 is TGTGCCAGCATCCCCTGGGCGACTCGTCGAACAGGTGGCTACACCTTC.